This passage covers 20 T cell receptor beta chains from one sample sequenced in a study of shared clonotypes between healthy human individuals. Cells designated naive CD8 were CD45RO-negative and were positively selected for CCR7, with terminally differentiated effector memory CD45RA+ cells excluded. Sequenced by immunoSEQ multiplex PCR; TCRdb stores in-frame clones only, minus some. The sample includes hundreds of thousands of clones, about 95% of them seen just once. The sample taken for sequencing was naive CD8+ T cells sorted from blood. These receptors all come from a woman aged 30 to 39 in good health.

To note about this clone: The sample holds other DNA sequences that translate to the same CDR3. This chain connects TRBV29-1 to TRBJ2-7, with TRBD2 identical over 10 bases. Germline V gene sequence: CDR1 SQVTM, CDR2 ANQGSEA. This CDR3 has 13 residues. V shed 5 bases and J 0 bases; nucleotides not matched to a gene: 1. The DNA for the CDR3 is TGCAGCGTTTCTAGCGGGAGCTCCTACGAGCAGTACTTC. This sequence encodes CSVSSGSSYEQYF.

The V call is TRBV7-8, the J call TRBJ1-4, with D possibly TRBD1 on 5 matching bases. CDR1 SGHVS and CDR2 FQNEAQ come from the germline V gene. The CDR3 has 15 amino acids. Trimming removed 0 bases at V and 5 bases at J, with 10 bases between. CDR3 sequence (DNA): TGTGCCAGCAGCTTAGCGCTGGAGGGGAATGAAAAACTGTTTTTT. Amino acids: CASSLALEGNEKLFF.

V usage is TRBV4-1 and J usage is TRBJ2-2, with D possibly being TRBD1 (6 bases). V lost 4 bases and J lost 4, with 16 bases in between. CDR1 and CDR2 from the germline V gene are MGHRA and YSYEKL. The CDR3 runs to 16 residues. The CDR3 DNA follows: TGCGCCAGCAGCCCCCGTGGGGGCCTGGGCACCGGGGAGCTGTTTTTT. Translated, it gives CASSPRGGLGTGELFF.

CDR3 in amino acids: CASSLNRAGQPQHF. DNA for the CDR3: TGTGCCAGCAGCTTAAATAGGGCTGGGCAGCCCCAGCATTTT. The V and J genes are TRBV7-8 and TRBJ1-5; the D is unclear. The V end was cut by 2 bases, the J end by 7 bases, with 12 bases between. The CDR3 spans 14 residues. Per the germline V gene, CDR1 is SGHVS and CDR2 is FQNEAQ.

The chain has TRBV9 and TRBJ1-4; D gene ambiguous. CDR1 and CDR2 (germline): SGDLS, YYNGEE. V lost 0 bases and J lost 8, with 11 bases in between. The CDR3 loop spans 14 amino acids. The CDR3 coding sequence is TGTGCCAGCAGCGTAGAGTTTAACCCAGAAAAACTGTTTTTT. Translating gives CASSVEFNPEKLFF.

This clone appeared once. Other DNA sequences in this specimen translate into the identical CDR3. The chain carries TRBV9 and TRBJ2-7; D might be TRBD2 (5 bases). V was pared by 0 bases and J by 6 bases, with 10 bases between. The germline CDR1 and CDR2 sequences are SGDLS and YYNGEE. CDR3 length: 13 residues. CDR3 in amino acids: CASSVGGSSEQYF. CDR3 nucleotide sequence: TGTGCCAGCAGCGTAGGAGGGAGCAGCGAGCAGTACTTC.

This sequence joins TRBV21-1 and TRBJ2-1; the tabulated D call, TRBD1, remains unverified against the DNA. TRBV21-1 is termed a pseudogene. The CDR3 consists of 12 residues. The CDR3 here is CASSKGADEQFF. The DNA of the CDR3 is TGTGCCAGCAGCAAGGGGGCGGATGAGCAGTTCTTC.

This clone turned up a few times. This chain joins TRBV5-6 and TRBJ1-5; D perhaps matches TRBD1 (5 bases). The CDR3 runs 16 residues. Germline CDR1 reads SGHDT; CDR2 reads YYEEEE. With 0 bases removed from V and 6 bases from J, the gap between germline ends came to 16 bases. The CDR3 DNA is TGTGCCAGCAGCTTGGAAGGGCAGGGTTCGTGTCAGCCCCAGCATTTT. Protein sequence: CASSLEGQGSCQPQHF.

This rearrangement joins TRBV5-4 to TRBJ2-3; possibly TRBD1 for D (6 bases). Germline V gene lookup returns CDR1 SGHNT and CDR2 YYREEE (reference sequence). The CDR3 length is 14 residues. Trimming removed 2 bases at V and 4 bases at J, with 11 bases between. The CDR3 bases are TGTGCCAGCAGCTTTGGGGGCCAGGCAGATACGCAGTATTTT. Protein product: CASSFGGQADTQYF.

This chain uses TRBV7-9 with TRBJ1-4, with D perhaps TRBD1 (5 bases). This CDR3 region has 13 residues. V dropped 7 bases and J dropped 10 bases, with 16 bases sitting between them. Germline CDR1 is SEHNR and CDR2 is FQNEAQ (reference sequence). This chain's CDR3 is CASKGNGLGKLFF. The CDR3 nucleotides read TGTGCCAGCAAGGGGAACGGCCTCGGAAAACTGTTTTTT.

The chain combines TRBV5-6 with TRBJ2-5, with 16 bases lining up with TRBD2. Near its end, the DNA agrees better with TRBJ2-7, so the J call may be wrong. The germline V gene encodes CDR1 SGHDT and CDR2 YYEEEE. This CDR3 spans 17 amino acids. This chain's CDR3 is CASTRGLAGGPYYEQYF. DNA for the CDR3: TGTGCCAGCACCCGGGGACTAGCGGGAGGGCCCTACTACGAGCAGTACTTC.

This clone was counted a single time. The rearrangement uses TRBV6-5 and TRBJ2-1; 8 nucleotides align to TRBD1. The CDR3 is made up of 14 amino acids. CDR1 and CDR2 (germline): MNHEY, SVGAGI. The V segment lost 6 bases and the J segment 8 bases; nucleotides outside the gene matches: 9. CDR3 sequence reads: CASSLADRDDEQFF. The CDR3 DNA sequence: TGTGCCAGCAGCCTCGCGGACAGGGACGATGAGCAGTTCTTC.

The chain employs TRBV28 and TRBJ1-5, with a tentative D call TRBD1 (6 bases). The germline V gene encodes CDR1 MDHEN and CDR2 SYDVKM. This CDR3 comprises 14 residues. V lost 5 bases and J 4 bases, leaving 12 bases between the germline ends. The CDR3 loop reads CASSATGLNQPQHF. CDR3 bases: TGTGCCAGCAGTGCTACAGGGCTGAATCAGCCCCAGCATTTT. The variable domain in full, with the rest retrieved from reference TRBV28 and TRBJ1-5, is DVKVTQSSRYLVKRTGEKVFLECVQDMDHENMFWYRQDPGLGLRLIYFSYDVKMKEKGDIPEGYSVSREKKERFSLILESASTNQTSMYLCASSATGLNQPQHFGDGTRLSIL.

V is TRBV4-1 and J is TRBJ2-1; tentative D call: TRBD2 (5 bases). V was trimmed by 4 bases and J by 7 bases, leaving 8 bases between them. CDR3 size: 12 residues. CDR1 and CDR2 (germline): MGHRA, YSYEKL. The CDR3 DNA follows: TGCGCCAGCAGCCTAGGAGGAAATGAGCAGTTCTTC. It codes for CASSLGGNEQFF.

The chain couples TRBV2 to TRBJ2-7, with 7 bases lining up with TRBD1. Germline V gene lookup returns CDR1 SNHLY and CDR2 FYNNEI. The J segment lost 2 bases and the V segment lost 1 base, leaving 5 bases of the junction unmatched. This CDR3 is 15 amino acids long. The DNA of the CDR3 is TGTGCCAGCAGTGAAGGGACAGGCGCAACCTACGAGCAGTACTTC. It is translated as CASSEGTGATYEQYF.

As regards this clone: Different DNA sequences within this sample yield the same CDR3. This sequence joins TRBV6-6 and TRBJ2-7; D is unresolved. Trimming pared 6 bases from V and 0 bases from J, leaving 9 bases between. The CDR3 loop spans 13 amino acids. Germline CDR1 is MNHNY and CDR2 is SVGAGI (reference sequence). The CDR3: CASSPGPSYEQYF. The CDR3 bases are TGTGCCAGCAGCCCCGGGCCCTCCTACGAGCAGTACTTC.

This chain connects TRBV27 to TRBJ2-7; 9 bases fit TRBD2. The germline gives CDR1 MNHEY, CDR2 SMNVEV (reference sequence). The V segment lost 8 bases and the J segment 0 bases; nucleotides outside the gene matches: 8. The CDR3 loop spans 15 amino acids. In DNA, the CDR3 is TGTGCCAGCGCTCCTAGCGGGACCACCTCCTACGAGCAGTACTTC. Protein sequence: CASAPSGTTSYEQYF.

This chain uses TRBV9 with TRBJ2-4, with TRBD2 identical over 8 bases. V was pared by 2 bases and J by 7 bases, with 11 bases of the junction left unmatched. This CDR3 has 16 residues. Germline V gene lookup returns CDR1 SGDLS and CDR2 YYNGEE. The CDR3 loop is CASSVVDGAGVNIQYF. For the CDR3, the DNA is TGTGCCAGCAGCGTTGTAGACGGAGCGGGAGTCAACATTCAGTACTTC. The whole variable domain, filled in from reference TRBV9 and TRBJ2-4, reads DSGVTQTPKHLITATGQRVTLRCSPRSGDLSVYWYQQSLDQGLQFLIQYYNGEERAKGNILERFSAQQFPDLHSELNLSSLELGDSALYFCASSVVDGAGVNIQYFGAGTRLSVL.

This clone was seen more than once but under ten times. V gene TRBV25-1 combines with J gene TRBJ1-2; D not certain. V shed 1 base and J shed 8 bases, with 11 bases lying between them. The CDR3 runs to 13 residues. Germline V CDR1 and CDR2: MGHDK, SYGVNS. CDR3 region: CASSESGTLGYTF. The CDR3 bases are TGTGCCAGCAGTGAATCGGGCACCCTGGGCTACACCTTC.

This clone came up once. The CDR3 region has the DNA TGTGCCAGCAGCTTCCGACTAGCGGGGGGCCCAGATACGCAGTATTTT. Translating it yields CASSFRLAGGPDTQYF. The chain carries TRBV7-9 and TRBJ2-3; 13 nucleotides match TRBD2. Germline V gene lookup returns CDR1 SEHNR and CDR2 FQNEAQ (reference sequence). The length of the CDR3 is 16 residues. The V and J ends lost 3 bases and 4 bases, in that order; junction bases with no gene match: 4. The full variable domain, in which reference TRBV7-9 and TRBJ2-3 provide the parts outside the CDR3, is DTGVSQNPRHKITKRGQNVTFRCDPISEHNRLYWYRQTLGQGPEFLTYFQNEAQLEKSRLLSDRFSAERPKGSFSTLEIQRTEQGDSAMYLCASSFRLAGGPDTQYFGPGTRLTVL.